Each of the 7 T cell receptor beta chains below was sequenced from the same sample in a study of regulatory T cells in long-lasting Graves disease. The time point denotes: newly diagnosed GD, antithyroid drugs for less than 3 months. RNA from PBMCs was the source of the TCR library. Sequencing libraries for TCR beta were prepared with iRepertoire HTBI primers and Arm-PCR of CDR3 regions. One entry per CDR3 protein results from TCRdb running MiXCR on the multiplex PCR reads. The repertoire holds approximately 560,000 distinct CDR3 sequences, with about 16% as singletons. These data were also filed under a second study, of T cells in Graves' hyperthyroidism and ophthalmopathy.

The sequencing used peripheral blood mononuclear cells (PBMCs), collected at new diagnosis, from a patient treated with antithyroid drugs. The receptors originated from a man between 18 and 29 years old with Graves disease.

This clonotype has a count of ten or more. The chain links TRBV20-1 to TRBJ1-1, with D perhaps TRBD1 (5 bases). This CDR3 contains 14 residues. With 5 bases removed from V and 0 bases from J, the gap between germline ends came to 13 bases. Per germline, CDR1 DFQATT and CDR2 SNEGSKA (reference sequence). The CDR3 reads CSARSGTVNTEAFF. The DNA for the CDR3 is TGCAGTGCTCGGTCCGGGACGGTGAACACTGAAGCTTTCTTT.

This clonotype was seen a handful of times. The V gene is TRBV29-1, the J gene TRBJ2-1; either TRBD1 or TRBD2 may supply D (5 bases each). Germline lookup yields CDR1 SQVTM and CDR2 ANQGSEA. V lost 0 bases to trimming and J lost 6 bases, with 15 bases between them. The CDR3 is 15 residues long. CDR3 region: CSVEDIGRGINEQFF. The CDR3 DNA reads TGCAGCGTTGAAGATATAGGACGGGGCATCAATGAGCAGTTCTTC.

The table lists this clonotype with a few counts. The chain carries TRBV14 and TRBJ2-1; the D gene could be TRBD1 or TRBD2 (6 bases each). Trimming removed 8 bases at V and 1 base at J, with 21 bases between. Germline CDR1 and CDR2: SGHDN and FVKESK. There are 17 residues in the CDR3. The CDR3 region is CASRPRDGGRSYNEQFF. CDR3 bases: TGTGCCAGCCGCCCTAGAGACGGGGGCCGGTCCTACAATGAGCAGTTCTTC. Full variable domain (rest looked up from reference TRBV14 and TRBJ2-1): EAGVTQFPSHSVIEKGQTVTLRCDPISGHDNLYWYRRVMGKEIKFLLHFVKESKQDESGMPNNRFLAERTGGTYSTLKVQPAELEDSGVYFCASRPRDGGRSYNEQFFGPGTRLTVL.

This clonotype was recorded a few times. V is TRBV25-1 and J is TRBJ2-3, with TRBD2 matching over 12 bases. The CDR3 covers 17 residues. Unmatched junction bases numbered 8, after V lost 7 bases and J lost 0 bases. Germline assignment: CDR1 MGHDK and CDR2 SYGVNS. CDR3 DNA sequence: TGTGCCAGCAATCCGGGACTAGCGGGCCACAGCACAGATACGCAGTATTTT. Residues: CASNPGLAGHSTDTQYF.

This rearrangement joins TRBV7-9 to TRBJ1-1, with D perhaps TRBD1 (5 bases). Germline loops: CDR1 SEHNR, CDR2 FQNEAQ (reference sequence). The V gene lost 1 base and the J gene lost 1 base, with 10 bases spanning the gap. This CDR3 region has 15 residues. The CDR3 here is CASSLVGRRNTEAFF. The CDR3 nucleotides are TGTGCCAGCAGCTTAGTGGGACGAAGGAACACTGAAGCTTTCTTT.

The gene calls are TRBV10-3 and TRBJ2-3; 10 bases align to TRBD2. Looked up from germline, CDR1 is ENHRY and CDR2 is SYGVKD. The CDR3 is 16 residues long. After removal of 1 base from V and 6 bases from J, the junction contained 7 bases not matched to a gene. CDR3 bases: TGTGCCATCAGTGAGTTAGGCAGCGGGAGGGCTGATACGCAGTATTTT. This codes for CAISELGSGRADTQYF.

For the CDR3, the DNA is TGTGCCAGCAGCCTCCTTGGAGAGAACACCGGGGAGCTGTTTTTT. Encoded protein: CASSLLGENTGELFF. This sequence joins TRBV3-1 and TRBJ2-2; D is uncertain. CDR1 and CDR2 from the germline V gene are LGHDT and YNNKEL (reference sequence). Trimming removed 4 bases from V and 1 base from J, with 10 bases in between. This CDR3 spans 15 amino acids.